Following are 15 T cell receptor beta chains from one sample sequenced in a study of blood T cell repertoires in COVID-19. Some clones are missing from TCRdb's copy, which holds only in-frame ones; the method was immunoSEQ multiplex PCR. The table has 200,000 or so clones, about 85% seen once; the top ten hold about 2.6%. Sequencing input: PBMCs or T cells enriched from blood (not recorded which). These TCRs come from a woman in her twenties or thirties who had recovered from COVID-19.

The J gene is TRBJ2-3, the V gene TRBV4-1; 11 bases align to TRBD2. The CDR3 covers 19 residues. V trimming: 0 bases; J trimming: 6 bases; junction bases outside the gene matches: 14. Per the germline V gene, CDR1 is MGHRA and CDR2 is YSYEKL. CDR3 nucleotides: TGCGCCAGCAGCCAAGAGCGGAGACTAGCGGGGTCCCTTAGGGATACGCAGTATTTT. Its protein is CASSQERRLAGSLRDTQYF.

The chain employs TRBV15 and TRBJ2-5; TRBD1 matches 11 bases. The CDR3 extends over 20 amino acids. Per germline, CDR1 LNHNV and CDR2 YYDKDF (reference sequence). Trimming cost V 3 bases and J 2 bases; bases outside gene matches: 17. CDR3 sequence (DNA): TGTGCCACCAGCAGGTCTTCCAGGACAGGGGGCTCCTCGTGGCAAGAGACCCAGTACTTC. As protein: CATSRSSRTGGSSWQETQYF.

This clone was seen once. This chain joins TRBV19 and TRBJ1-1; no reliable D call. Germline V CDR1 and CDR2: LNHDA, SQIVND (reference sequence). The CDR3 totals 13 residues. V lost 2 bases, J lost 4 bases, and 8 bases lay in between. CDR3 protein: CASSISSGTEAFF. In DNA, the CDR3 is TGTGCCAGTAGTATATCCAGCGGCACTGAAGCTTTCTTT.

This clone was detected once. The CDR3 bases are TGTGCCAGCAGCCAATCCCAGGCGGGGGGCAATCAGCCCCAGCATTTT. Translating gives CASSQSQAGGNQPQHF. The chain recombines TRBV4-2 with TRBJ1-5, with D perhaps matching TRBD1 (5 bases). Germline CDR1 is LGHNA and CDR2 is YNFKEQ. Trimming cost V 2 bases and J 2 bases, with 13 bases left between them. This CDR3 is built from 16 residues.

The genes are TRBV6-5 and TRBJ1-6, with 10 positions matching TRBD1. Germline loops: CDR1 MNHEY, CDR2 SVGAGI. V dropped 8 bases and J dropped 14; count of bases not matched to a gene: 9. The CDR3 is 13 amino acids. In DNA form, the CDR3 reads TGTGCCAGCTCCGACAGGGGGCTGTTGACCCTCCACTTT. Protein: CASSDRGLLTLHF.

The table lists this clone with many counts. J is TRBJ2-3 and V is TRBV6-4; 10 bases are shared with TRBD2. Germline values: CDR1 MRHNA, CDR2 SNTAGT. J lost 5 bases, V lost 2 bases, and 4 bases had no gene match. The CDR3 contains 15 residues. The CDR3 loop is CASSDTSGAGDTQYF. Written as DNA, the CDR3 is TGTGCCAGCAGTGACACTAGCGGGGCTGGAGATACGCAGTATTTT.

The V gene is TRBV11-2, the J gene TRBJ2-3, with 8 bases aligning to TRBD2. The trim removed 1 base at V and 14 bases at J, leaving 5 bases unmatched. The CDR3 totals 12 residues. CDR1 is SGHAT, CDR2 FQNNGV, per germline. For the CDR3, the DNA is TGTGCCAGCAGCTTAGCCGGGGGGGCCCCGTATTTT. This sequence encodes CASSLAGGAPYF.

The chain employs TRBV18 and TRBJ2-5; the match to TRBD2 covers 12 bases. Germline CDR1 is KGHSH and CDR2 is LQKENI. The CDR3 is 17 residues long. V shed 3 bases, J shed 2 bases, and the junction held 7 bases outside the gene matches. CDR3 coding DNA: TGTGCCAGCTCACCTGGACTAGCGGGGAATAGTCAAGAGACCCAGTACTTC. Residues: CASSPGLAGNSQETQYF.

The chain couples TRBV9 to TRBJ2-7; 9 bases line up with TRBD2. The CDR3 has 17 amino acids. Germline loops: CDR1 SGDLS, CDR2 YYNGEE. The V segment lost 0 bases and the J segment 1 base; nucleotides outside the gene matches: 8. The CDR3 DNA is TGTGCCAGCAGCGTAGGGCTAGCGGGGCTATCGTCCTACGAGCAGTACTTC. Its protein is CASSVGLAGLSSYEQYF.

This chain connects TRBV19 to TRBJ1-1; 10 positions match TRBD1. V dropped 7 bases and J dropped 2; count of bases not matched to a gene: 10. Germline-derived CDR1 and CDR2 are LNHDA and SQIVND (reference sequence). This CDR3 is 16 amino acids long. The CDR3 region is CASIPRGTGANTEAFF. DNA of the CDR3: TGTGCCAGTATCCCGAGGGGGACAGGGGCTAACACTGAAGCTTTCTTT.

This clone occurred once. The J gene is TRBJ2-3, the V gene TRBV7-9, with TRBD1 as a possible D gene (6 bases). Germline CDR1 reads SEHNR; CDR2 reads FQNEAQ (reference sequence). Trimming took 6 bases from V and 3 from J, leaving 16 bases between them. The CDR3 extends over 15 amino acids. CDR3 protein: CASRDPGDPTDTQYF. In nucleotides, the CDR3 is TGTGCCAGCAGGGATCCAGGGGATCCTACAGATACGCAGTATTTT.

In DNA form, the CDR3 reads TGCGCCAGCAGCTTGGGCGGGGCTGATATATCGGAAGCTTTCTTT. Translated: CASSLGGADISEAFF. V and J are TRBV5-1 and TRBJ1-1, with a tentative D call TRBD1 (5 bases). The germline gives CDR1 SGHRS, CDR2 YFSETQ. V was pared by 0 bases and J by 8 bases, with 17 bases between. The CDR3 consists of 15 residues.

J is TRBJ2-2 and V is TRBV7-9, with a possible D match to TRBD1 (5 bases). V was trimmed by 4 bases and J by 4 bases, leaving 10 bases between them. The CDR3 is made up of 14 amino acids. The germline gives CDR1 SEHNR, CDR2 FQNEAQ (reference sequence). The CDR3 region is CASSSPRVTGELFF. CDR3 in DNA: TGTGCCAGCAGCTCCCCCAGGGTCACCGGGGAGCTGTTTTTT.

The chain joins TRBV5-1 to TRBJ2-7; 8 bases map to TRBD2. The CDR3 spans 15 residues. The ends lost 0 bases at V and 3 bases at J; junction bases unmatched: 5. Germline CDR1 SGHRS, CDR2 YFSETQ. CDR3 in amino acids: CASSLEAGGGYEQYF. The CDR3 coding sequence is TGCGCCAGCAGCTTGGAGGCGGGGGGTGGCTACGAGCAGTACTTC.

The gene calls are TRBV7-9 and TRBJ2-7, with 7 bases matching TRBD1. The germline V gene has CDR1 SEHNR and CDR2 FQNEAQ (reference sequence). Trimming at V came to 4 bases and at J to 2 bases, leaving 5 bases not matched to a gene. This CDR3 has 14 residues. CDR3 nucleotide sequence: TGTGCCAGCAGCTCAGGGACAGTTACCTACGAGCAGTACTTC. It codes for CASSSGTVTYEQYF. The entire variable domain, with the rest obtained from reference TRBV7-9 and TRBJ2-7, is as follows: DTGVSQNPRHKITKRGQNVTFRCDPISEHNRLYWYRQTLGQGPEFLTYFQNEAQLEKSRLLSDRFSAERPKGSFSTLEIQRTEQGDSAMYLCASSSGTVTYEQYFGPGTRLTVT.